This T cell receptor beta chain was retrieved from a study of blood T cell repertoires in COVID-19. In the study overall: Sites across the United States, Italy and Spain contributed samples from acute and convalescent COVID-19. The cDNA or gDNA used as material had been derived from T cells, B-cell-depleted T cells, or PBMCs.

Germline V CDR1 and CDR2: LNHDA, SQIVND (reference sequence). The length of the CDR3 is 16 residues. Deletions cut 6 bases from V and 0 bases from J, with 14 bases between. Libraries were prepared by immunoSEQ multiplex PCR; TCRdb keeps only in-frame clonotypes and omits some of them. The profile shows fewer than 55,000 clones, 84% of them singletons. The TCR comes from a man aged 50-60 years with acute or convalescent COVID-19. V usage is TRBV19 and J usage is TRBJ1-4; the D is unclear. The sample taken for sequencing was peripheral blood. CDR3 nucleotides: TGTGCCAGTAGAGCGTCCGGATCCGCAACTAATGAAAAACTGTTTTTT. Encoded protein: CASRASGSATNEKLFF.